This T cell receptor beta chain was recovered during a study of CXCR3-negative and CXCR3-positive naive CD8 T cells. The overall study: TRB reads totalled about 140 million, about 1.5 +/- 0.3 million per library.

Study conclusions and caveats: After cryopreservation, expression of CXCR3 was partially reduced, and most assays were run with fresh PBMCs. CXCR3-negative and CXCR3-positive naive cells shared comparable TRBV-TRBJ usage, but memory cells did not. For CXCR3-positive naive cells, TRB CDR3s were more hydrophobic than those of CXCR3-negative naive cells.

CD45RO-CCR7+CD27+CD95- expression identified naive CD8+ T cells. The libraries of TRB cDNA were constructed through 5' RACE using UMI labels. From its re-call of the 5' RACE reads, TCRdb lists each CDR3 protein once, without DNA. Its table lists some 7,000 distinct CDR3 sequences. Germline V gives CDR1 SQVTM, CDR2 ANQGSEA. The CDR3 has 12 amino acids. With regard to this clonotype: Its target is not known.

The sequenced sample consisted of naive CXCR3+ CD8+ T cells from blood. The sample's subset: CD45RO-CCR7+CD27+CD95- naive CD8+ T cells expressing CXCR3 (TNR3+). The J gene is TRBJ2-1, the V gene TRBV29-1. This clonotype was sampled from a human donor in good health. Some clones in this sample may be carry-over from other donors' samples. The CDR3 here is CSAPGPYNEQFF.